This entry describes one T cell receptor beta chain. The antigen remains undetermined. Measured with immunoSEQ multiplex PCR; TCRdb has only the in-frame clones, and not every one. The sample shows roughly 29,000 clones, 80% to 90% of them seen only once. V lost 1 base, J lost 2 bases, and 8 bases stayed unmatched. This CDR3 contains 17 residues. Germline V CDR1 and CDR2: SGHTA, FQGNSA. This sample stems from a study of lymphopenia after photon versus proton radiotherapy. Broader study findings: Proton therapy kept repertoires fairly stable, unlike photons, which gained effector/memory cells.

The V and J genes are TRBV7-2 and TRBJ2-1; TRBD2 agrees at 7 bases. The receptor was derived from a woman aged 60 to 75 with cholangiocarcinoma. Some clones in this sample may be carry-over from other donors' samples. The material sequenced was peripheral blood, taken from a patient treated with proton-based radiotherapy. The CDR3 DNA reads as TGTGCCAGCAGCTTAGTGGCCAGCGGGACGACCTACAATGAGCAGTTCTTC. Residues: CASSLVASGTTYNEQFF. Together with reference TRBV7-2 and TRBJ2-1, the CDR3 gives the full variable domain: GAGVSQSPSNKVTEKGKDVELRCDPISGHTALYWYRQSLGQGLEFLIYFQGNSAPDKSGLPSDRFSAERTGGSVSTLTIQRTQQEDSAVYLCASSLVASGTTYNEQFFGPGTRLTVL.